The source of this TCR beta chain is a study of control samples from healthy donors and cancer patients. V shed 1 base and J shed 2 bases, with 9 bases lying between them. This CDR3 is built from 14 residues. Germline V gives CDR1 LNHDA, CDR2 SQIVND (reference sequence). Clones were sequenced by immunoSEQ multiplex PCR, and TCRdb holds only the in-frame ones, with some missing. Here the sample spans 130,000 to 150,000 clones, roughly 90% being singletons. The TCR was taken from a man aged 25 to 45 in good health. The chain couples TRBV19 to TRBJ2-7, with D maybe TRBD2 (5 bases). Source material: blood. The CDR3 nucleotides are TGTGCCAGTAGTATAGTAGAGGGTCCCTACGAGCAGTACTTC. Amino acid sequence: CASSIVEGPYEQYF.